A single sample gave rise to the 25 T cell receptor beta chains below, sequenced in a study of T cell responses to AZD1222 COVID-19 vaccine. Here immunoSEQ multiplex PCR was the method, and the copy in TCRdb shows in-frame clones only, minus some. The table includes tens of thousands of clones, roughly 87% detected once. The sample in question was peripheral blood, obtained 28 days after the second AZD1222 dose. The source of these receptors is an adult who received the AZD1222 COVID-19 vaccine.

This clone has more than one count but fewer than ten. The V call is TRBV7-9, the J call TRBJ2-5; D unclear. The CDR3 is made up of 16 amino acids. Germline lookup yields CDR1 SEHNR and CDR2 FQNEAQ (reference sequence). Trimming left V 4 bases short and J 2 bases short, with 17 bases between. CDR3 nucleotide sequence: TGTGCCAGCAGCTCCCGGAACCGTCAGCCACAAGAGACCCAGTACTTC. Translated: CASSSRNRQPQETQYF.

This chain connects TRBV6-2 or TRBV6-3 to TRBJ2-6; no clear D gene. V lost 2 bases to trimming and J lost 0 bases, with 14 bases between them. Germline CDR1 reads MNHEY; CDR2 reads SVGEGT. This CDR3 spans 18 amino acids. CDR3 sequence (DNA): TGTGCCAGCAGTTACCCCGCCGCGTCAAGCTCTGGGGCCAACGTCCTGACTTTC. Amino acids: CASSYPAASSSGANVLTF.

This chain joins TRBV6-7 and TRBJ2-7, with D maybe TRBD1 (6 bases). TRBV6-7 is designated an ORF whose function remains uncertain. The V gene lost 6 bases and the J gene lost 2 bases, with 20 bases spanning the gap. There are 16 residues in the CDR3. The CDR3 nucleotides are TGTGCCAGCAGATACCGCCGGCGGCAGGGGACCTACGAGCAGTACTTC. Its translation: CASRYRRRQGTYEQYF.

The chain joins TRBV5-4 to TRBJ2-1; 8 bases are a match to TRBD2. Trimming cost V 0 bases and J 8 bases; bases outside gene matches: 10. Germline CDR1 is SGHNT and CDR2 is YYREEE (reference sequence). This CDR3 comprises 16 residues. The CDR3 coding sequence is TGTGCCAGCAGCTTGGCTGGCGGGGGGCCGGACTATGAGCAGTTCTTC. It translates to CASSLAGGGPDYEQFF.

The genes are TRBV12-2 and TRBJ2-7; the table assigns TRBD1, which was not confirmed against the DNA. TRBV12-2 is a pseudogene locus. The CDR3 totals 13 residues. The CDR3 here is CASRLATNYEQYF. The CDR3 DNA sequence: TGTGCAAGTCGCTTAGCGACAAACTACGAGCAGTACTTC.

J is TRBJ1-2 and V is TRBV3-1 (or the pseudogene TRBV3-2); 8 bases map to TRBD1. Germline V gives CDR1 LGHDT, CDR2 YNNKEL (reference sequence). The V segment lost 8 bases and the J segment 8 bases; nucleotides outside the gene matches: 16. The CDR3 covers 15 residues. The CDR3 protein is CASRKQDRAIGGYTF. In DNA, the CDR3 is TGTGCCAGCCGAAAACAGGACAGGGCGATCGGGGGCTACACCTTC.

V gene TRBV4-3 combines with J gene TRBJ1-1, with D maybe TRBD1 (6 bases). The CDR3 loop spans 19 amino acids. Germline V CDR1 and CDR2: LGHNA, YSLEER. V was clipped by 1 base and J by 4 bases, with 25 bases between them. The CDR3 is CASSQVRGLASGWSTEAFF. The DNA for the CDR3 is TGCGCCAGCAGCCAAGTCCGGGGGCTGGCGTCGGGGTGGAGCACTGAAGCTTTCTTT.

V usage is TRBV19 and J usage is TRBJ1-2; TRBD1 matches at 7 bases. The CDR3 length is 14 residues. Germline values: CDR1 LNHDA, CDR2 SQIVND (reference sequence). The V gene end was trimmed by 6 bases and the J gene end by 4 bases; junction bases not matched to a gene: 8. This CDR3 reads CASSNGQVGYGYTF. CDR3 nucleotide sequence: TGTGCCAGTAGCAACGGACAGGTCGGCTATGGCTACACCTTC.

This chain links TRBV13 with TRBJ2-7; no clear D gene. CDR3 length equals 18 residues. The germline CDR1 and CDR2 sequences are PRHDT and FYEKMQ (reference sequence). Trimming left V 4 bases short and J 0 bases short, with 22 bases between. The CDR3 nucleotides are TGTGCCAGCAGCTCATCAAACAAGGGCCTGGGCAGCTCCTACGAGCAGTACTTC. Translation gives CASSSSNKGLGSSYEQYF.

This clone was detected only a few times. V is TRBV2 and J is TRBJ1-1; the match to TRBD1 covers 10 bases. After removal of 5 bases from V and 6 bases from J, the junction contained 9 bases not matched to a gene. Germline CDR1 reads SNHLY; CDR2 reads FYNNEI. The CDR3 is made up of 15 amino acids. CDR3 amino acids: CASSTRQGALPEAFF. The CDR3 coding sequence is TGTGCCAGCAGTACAAGACAGGGGGCGCTTCCTGAAGCTTTCTTT.

The CDR3 DNA reads as TGTGCCAGCAGCTTGGATGGCCTTAACACTGAAGCTTTCTTT. It yields the protein CASSLDGLNTEAFF. V gene TRBV5-6 combines with J gene TRBJ1-1, with D hard to call. The CDR3 sequence is 14 residues long. V gave up 0 bases and J gave up 2 bases, with 8 bases separating them. The germline V gene encodes CDR1 SGHDT and CDR2 YYEEEE. The variable domain in full, with the rest retrieved from reference TRBV5-6 and TRBJ1-1, is DAGVTQSPTHLIKTRGQQVTLRCSPKSGHDTVSWYQQALGQGPQFIFQYYEEEERQRGNFPDRFSGHQFPNYSSELNVNALLLGDSALYLCASSLDGLNTEAFFGQGTRLTVV.

V usage is TRBV7-2 and J usage is TRBJ1-6, with D possibly TRBD1 on 6 matching bases. The CDR3 is 16 residues long. Germline values: CDR1 SGHTA, CDR2 FQGNSA. V dropped 2 bases and J dropped 9 bases, with 17 bases sitting between them. CDR3 residues: CASSLLEGGLPSPLHF. The CDR3 DNA follows: TGTGCCAGCAGCTTATTGGAAGGGGGTTTGCCTTCACCCCTCCACTTT.

The rearrangement joins TRBV6-5 to TRBJ2-1, with D perhaps TRBD2 (6 bases). The germline V gene encodes CDR1 MNHEY and CDR2 SVGAGI. The CDR3 has 15 residues. V was pared by 7 bases and J by 1 base, with 14 bases between. CDR3 amino acids: CASTWAGPSYNEQFF. The CDR3 DNA is TGTGCCAGCACTTGGGCGGGGCCATCCTACAATGAGCAGTTCTTC.

This clone was counted a single time. The gene calls are TRBV19 and TRBJ1-1; D is possibly TRBD1 (5 bases). This CDR3 is 13 amino acids long. V shed 3 bases and J shed 5 bases, with 10 bases lying between them. Germline V lookup: CDR1 LNHDA, CDR2 SQIVND (reference sequence). DNA for the CDR3: TGTGCCAGTAGTATCTTGGGGGGAACTGAAGCTTTCTTT. Amino acids: CASSILGGTEAFF.

The chain recombines TRBV4-3 with TRBJ2-3; 11 positions agree with TRBD2. V lost 2 bases to trimming and J lost 1 base; unmatched junction nucleotides: 2. Germline assignment: CDR1 LGHNA and CDR2 YSLEER. CDR3 length equals 16 residues. CDR3 loop: CASSQRLAGRTDTQYF. CDR3 in DNA: TGCGCCAGCAGCCAAAGACTAGCGGGACGCACAGATACGCAGTATTTT.

The CDR3 loop is CASSPTPPSSGGKETQYF. The DNA for the CDR3 is TGTGCCAGCAGCCCAACCCCCCCCAGTAGCGGGGGAAAAGAGACCCAGTACTTC. The genes are TRBV7-2 and TRBJ2-5; 9 nucleotides align to TRBD2. This CDR3 contains 18 residues. From germline, CDR1 is SGHTA and CDR2 FQGNSA. After removal of 5 bases from V and 3 bases from J, the junction contained 16 bases not matched to a gene.

There are a few counts of this clone. The CDR3 region is CASSMGRTNTFYTF. The CDR3 coding sequence is TGTGCCAGTAGTATGGGCCGGACCAACACTTTCTACACCTTC. The V call is TRBV19, the J call TRBJ1-2; no firm D call. Between the trimmed V and J ends, which lost 3 bases and 10 bases, there was a span of 18 bases. The germline V gene encodes CDR1 LNHDA and CDR2 SQIVND (reference sequence). The CDR3 covers 14 residues.

The chain recombines TRBV6-5 with TRBJ1-6; possible D gene TRBD1, 6 bases. CDR3 size: 15 residues. CDR1 and CDR2 from the germline V gene are MNHEY and SVGAGI. V was shortened by 7 bases and J by 9 bases, with 19 bases between the two germline ends. The CDR3 reads CASTSLGGRSSPLHF. The CDR3 region has the DNA TGTGCCAGCACCAGTTTAGGGGGTAGGAGTTCACCCCTCCACTTT.

The rearrangement joins TRBV5-4 to TRBJ1-2; 8 nucleotides agree with TRBD1. Germline loops: CDR1 SGHNT, CDR2 YYREEE (reference sequence). The junction had 1 base not matched to a gene; V was cut back by 5 bases and J by 4 bases. CDR3 size: 12 residues. CDR3 in DNA: TGTGCCAGCAGACAGGGGGTCTATGGCTACACCTTC. It translates to CASRQGVYGYTF.

V and J are TRBV7-8 and TRBJ1-2; D is ambiguous. The V gene's germline CDR1 is SGHVS and CDR2 FQNEAQ. The CDR3 extends over 13 amino acids. V lost 4 bases to trimming and J lost 8 bases, with 14 bases between them. CDR3 in DNA: TGTGCCAGCAGCTCCCTAATCGAAGGCGGCTACACCTTC. It specifies CASSSLIEGGYTF.

The chain employs TRBV6-2 or TRBV6-3 and TRBJ2-7; D call uncertain. The CDR3 spans 13 residues. CDR1 is MNHEY and CDR2 is SVGEGT in the germline V gene. V was pared by 2 bases and J by 2 bases, with 7 bases between. DNA of the CDR3: TGTGCCAGCAGTTACCAGATAACCTACGAGCAGTACTTC. This codes for CASSYQITYEQYF.

V usage is TRBV10-2 and J usage is TRBJ1-1; no definite D call. The V end lost 3 bases, the J end lost 4 bases, and 6 bases lay between the germline ends. CDR3 length: 12 residues. Germline CDR1 and CDR2: WSHSY and SAAADI. The DNA of the CDR3 is TGCGCCAGCAGTGAAGGGATCACTGAAGCTTTCTTT. Translating it yields CASSEGITEAFF.

The chain combines TRBV27 with TRBJ1-2, with TRBD1 as a possible D gene (6 bases). The CDR3 spans 14 residues. Per germline, CDR1 MNHEY and CDR2 SMNVEV (reference sequence). V gave up 7 bases and J gave up 5 bases, with 17 bases separating them. CDR3 loop: CASNPGGREYGYTF. The CDR3 coding sequence is TGTGCCAGCAATCCCGGGGGGCGAGAATATGGCTACACCTTC.

The V and J genes are TRBV15 and TRBJ1-5; D might be TRBD1 (6 bases). The CDR3 spans 17 residues. Trimming took off 0 bases at V and 0 bases at J, with 12 bases between the two ends. CDR1 is LNHNV, CDR2 YYDKDF, per germline (reference sequence). The CDR3 DNA reads as TGTGCCACCAGCAGAGATCGGGCCAGGGGTAGCAATCAGCCCCAGCATTTT. It encodes CATSRDRARGSNQPQHF.

The CDR3 loop reads CASSLTSMWNNEQFF. Here the CDR3 DNA reads TGTGCCAGCAGCCTCACTAGCATGTGGAACAATGAGCAGTTCTTC. The genes are TRBV5-4 and TRBJ2-1; D is perhaps TRBD2 (6 bases). This CDR3 region has 15 residues. V was pared by 4 bases and J by 5 bases, with 16 bases between. The germline V gene encodes CDR1 SGHNT and CDR2 YYREEE (reference sequence).